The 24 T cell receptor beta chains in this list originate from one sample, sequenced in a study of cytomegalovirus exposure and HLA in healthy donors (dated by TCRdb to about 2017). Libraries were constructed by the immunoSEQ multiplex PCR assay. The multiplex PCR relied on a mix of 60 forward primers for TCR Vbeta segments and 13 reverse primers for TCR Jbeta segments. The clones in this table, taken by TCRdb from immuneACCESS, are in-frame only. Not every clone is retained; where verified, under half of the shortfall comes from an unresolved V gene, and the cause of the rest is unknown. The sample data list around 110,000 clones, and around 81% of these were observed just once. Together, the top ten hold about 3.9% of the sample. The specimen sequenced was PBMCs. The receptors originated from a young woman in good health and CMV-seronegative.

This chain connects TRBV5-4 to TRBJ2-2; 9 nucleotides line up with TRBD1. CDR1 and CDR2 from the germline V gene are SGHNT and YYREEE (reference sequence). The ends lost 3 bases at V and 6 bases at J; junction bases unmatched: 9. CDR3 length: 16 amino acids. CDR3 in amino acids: CASSSPGTGSPGELFF. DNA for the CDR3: TGTGCCAGCAGCTCCCCCGGGACAGGGTCCCCCGGGGAGCTGTTTTTT.

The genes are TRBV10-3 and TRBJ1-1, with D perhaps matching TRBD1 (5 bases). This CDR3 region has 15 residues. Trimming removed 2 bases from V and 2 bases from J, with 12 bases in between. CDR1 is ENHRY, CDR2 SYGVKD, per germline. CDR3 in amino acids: CAISEGRGSNTEAFF. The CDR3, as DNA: TGTGCCATCAGTGAGGGGAGGGGATCCAACACTGAAGCTTTCTTT.

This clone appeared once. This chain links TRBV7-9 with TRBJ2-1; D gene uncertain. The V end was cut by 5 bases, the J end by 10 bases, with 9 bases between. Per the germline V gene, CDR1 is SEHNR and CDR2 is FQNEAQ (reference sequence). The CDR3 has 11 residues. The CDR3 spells CASSRSLEQFF. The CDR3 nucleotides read TGTGCCAGCAGCCGAAGCCTAGAGCAGTTCTTC. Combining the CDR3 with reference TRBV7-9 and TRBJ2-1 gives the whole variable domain DTGVSQNPRHKITKRGQNVTFRCDPISEHNRLYWYRQTLGQGPEFLTYFQNEAQLEKSRLLSDRFSAERPKGSFSTLEIQRTEQGDSAMYLCASSRSLEQFFGPGTRLTVL.

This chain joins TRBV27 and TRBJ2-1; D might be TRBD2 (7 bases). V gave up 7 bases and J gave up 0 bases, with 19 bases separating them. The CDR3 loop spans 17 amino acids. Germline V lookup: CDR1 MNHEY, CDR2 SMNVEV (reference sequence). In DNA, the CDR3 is TGTGCCAGCACCCCGGGGGGCGGGACGAGCTCCTACAATGAGCAGTTCTTC. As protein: CASTPGGGTSSYNEQFF.

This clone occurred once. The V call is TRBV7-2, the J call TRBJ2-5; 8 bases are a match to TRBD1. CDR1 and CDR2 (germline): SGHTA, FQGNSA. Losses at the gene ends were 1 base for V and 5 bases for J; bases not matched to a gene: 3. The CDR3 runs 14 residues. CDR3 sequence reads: CASSLGTGLETQYF. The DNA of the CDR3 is TGTGCCAGCAGCTTAGGGACAGGGCTGGAGACCCAGTACTTC.

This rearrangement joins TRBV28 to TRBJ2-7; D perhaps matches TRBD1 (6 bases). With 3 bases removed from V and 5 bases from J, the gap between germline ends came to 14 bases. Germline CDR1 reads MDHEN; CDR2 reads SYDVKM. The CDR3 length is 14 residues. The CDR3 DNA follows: TGTGCCAGCAGTTTCTACAGGGCCCTTCACGAGCAGTACTTC. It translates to CASSFYRALHEQYF.

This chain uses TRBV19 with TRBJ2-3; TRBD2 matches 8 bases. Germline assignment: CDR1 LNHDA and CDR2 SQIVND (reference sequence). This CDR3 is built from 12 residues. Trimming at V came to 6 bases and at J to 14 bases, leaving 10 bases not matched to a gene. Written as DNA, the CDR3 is TGTGCCAGTAGAGCCGGGACTAGGAGGGTGTATTTT. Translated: CASRAGTRRVYF.

In nucleotides, the CDR3 is TGTGCCAGCAGCTTGGCGGACACGCTTTGGGAGCTGTTTTTT. Translating it yields CASSLADTLWELFF. The chain employs TRBV5-5 and TRBJ2-2; possible D gene TRBD1, 5 bases. The CDR3 is made up of 14 amino acids. Trimming cost V 0 bases and J 9 bases, with 12 bases left between them. Germline lookup yields CDR1 SGHKS and CDR2 YYEKEE (reference sequence).

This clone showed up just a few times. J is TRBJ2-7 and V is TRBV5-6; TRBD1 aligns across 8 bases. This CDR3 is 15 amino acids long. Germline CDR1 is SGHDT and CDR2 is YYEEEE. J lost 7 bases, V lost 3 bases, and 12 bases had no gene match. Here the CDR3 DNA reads TGTGCCAGCAGCTCACCACAGGGGGGACGGTTTGAGCAGTACTTC. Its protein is CASSSPQGGRFEQYF.

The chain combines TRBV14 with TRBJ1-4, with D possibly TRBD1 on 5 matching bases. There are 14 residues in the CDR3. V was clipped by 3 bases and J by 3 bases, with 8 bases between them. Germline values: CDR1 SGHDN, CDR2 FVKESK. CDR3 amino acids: CASSQTVSNEKLFF. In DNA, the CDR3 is TGTGCCAGCAGCCAGACAGTTTCTAATGAAAAACTGTTTTTT.

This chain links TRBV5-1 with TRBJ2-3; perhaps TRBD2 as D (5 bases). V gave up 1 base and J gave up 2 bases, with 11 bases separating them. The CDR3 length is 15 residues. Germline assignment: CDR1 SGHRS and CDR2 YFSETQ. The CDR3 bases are TGCGCCAGCAGCTTGCAAGCGGAACCCACAGATACGCAGTATTTT. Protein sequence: CASSLQAEPTDTQYF.

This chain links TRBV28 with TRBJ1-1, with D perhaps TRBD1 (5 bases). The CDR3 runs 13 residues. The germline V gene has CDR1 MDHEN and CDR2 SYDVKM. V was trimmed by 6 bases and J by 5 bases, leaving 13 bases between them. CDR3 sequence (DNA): TGTGCCAGCAGCCCCCCAACAGGTACTGAAGCTTTCTTT. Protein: CASSPPTGTEAFF.

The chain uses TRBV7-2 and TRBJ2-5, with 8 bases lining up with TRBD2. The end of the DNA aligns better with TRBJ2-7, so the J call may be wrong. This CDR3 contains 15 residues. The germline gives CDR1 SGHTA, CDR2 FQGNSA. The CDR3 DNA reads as TGTGCCAGCAGCTCACTAGCGGTGGGGCCCTACGAGCAGTACTTC. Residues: CASSSLAVGPYEQYF.

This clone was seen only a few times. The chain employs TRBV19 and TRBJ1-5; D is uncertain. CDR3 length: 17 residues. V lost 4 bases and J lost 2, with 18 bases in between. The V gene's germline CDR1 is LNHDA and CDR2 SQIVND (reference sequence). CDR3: CASSRALEPKGNQPQHF. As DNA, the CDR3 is TGTGCCAGTAGTAGGGCTCTGGAACCGAAAGGCAATCAGCCCCAGCATTTT.

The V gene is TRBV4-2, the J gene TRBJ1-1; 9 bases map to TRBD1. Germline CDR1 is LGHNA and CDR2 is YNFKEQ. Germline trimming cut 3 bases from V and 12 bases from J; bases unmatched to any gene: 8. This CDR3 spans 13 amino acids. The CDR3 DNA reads TGTGCCAGCAGCCACCAACCGGGACAGGGCACTTTCTTT. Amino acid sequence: CASSHQPGQGTFF.

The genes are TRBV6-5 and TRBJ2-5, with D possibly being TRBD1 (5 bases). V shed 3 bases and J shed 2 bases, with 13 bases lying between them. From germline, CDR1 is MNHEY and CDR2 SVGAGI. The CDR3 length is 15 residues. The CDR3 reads CASSYPKGQQETQYF. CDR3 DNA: TGTGCCAGCAGTTATCCCAAGGGGCAACAAGAGACCCAGTACTTC.

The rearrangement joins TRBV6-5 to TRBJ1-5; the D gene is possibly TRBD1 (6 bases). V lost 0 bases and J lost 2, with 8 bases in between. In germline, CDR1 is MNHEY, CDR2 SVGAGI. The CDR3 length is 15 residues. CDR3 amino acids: CASSYSGHGNQPQHF. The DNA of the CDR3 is TGTGCCAGCAGTTACTCGGGACATGGCAATCAGCCCCAGCATTTT.

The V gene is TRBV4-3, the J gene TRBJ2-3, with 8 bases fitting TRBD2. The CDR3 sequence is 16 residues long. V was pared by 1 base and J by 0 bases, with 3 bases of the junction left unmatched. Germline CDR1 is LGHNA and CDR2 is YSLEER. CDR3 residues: CASSQGLASSTDTQYF. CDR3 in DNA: TGCGCCAGCAGCCAAGGACTAGCGTCTAGCACAGATACGCAGTATTTT.

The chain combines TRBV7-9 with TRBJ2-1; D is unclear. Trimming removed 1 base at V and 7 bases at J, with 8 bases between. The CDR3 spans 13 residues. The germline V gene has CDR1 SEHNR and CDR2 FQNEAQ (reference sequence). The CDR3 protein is CASSLDGPNEQFF. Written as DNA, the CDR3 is TGTGCCAGCAGCTTAGACGGTCCAAATGAGCAGTTCTTC.

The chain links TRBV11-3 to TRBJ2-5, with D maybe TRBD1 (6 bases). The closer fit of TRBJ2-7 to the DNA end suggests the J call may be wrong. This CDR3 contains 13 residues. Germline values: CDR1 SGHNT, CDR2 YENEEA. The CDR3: CASSILTGSEQYF. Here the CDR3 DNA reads TGTGCCAGCAGCATACTGACAGGAAGCGAGCAGTACTTC.

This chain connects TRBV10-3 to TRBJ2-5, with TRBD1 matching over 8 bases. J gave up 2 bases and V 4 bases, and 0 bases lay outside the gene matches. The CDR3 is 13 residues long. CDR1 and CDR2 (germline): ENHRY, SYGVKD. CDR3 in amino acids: CAISGTGQETQYF. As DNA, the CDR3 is TGTGCCATCAGTGGGACAGGGCAAGAGACCCAGTACTTC.

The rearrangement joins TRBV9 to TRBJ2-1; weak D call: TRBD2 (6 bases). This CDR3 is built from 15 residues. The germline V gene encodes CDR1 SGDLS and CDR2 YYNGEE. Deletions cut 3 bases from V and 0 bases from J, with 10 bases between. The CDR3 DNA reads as TGTGCCAGCAGCGGGAGCGGGCTCTCCTACAATGAGCAGTTCTTC. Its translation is CASSGSGLSYNEQFF.

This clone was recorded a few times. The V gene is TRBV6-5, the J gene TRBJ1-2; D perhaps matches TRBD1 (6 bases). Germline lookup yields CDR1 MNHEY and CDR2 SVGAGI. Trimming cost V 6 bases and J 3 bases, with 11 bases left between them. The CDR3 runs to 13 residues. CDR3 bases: TGTGCCAGCAGAGCGACAGGTGACTATGGCTACACCTTC. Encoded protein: CASRATGDYGYTF.

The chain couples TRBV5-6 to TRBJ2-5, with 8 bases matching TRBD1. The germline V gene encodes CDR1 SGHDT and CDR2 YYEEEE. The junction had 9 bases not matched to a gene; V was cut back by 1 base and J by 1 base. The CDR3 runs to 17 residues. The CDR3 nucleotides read TGTGCCAGCAGCTTGAAGACAGGGGCCTATTTCCAAGAGACCCAGTACTTC. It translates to CASSLKTGAYFQETQYF. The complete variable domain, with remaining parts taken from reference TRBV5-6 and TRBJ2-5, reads DAGVTQSPTHLIKTRGQQVTLRCSPKSGHDTVSWYQQALGQGPQFIFQYYEEEERQRGNFPDRFSGHQFPNYSSELNVNALLLGDSALYLCASSLKTGAYFQETQYFGPGTRLLVL.